Following are 8 T cell receptor beta chains from one sample sequenced in a study of blood T cell repertoires in COVID-19. Here immunoSEQ multiplex PCR was the method, and the copy in TCRdb shows in-frame clones only, minus some. There are approximately 76,000 clones in the sample; about 90% occur only once, and about 15% lies in the top ten. The sample taken for sequencing was peripheral blood. The receptor source for this set is a man older than 75 in a cohort sampled during active COVID-19.

This sequence joins TRBV5-6 and TRBJ2-7, with 9 bases lining up with TRBD1. The length of the CDR3 is 14 residues. Germline assignment: CDR1 SGHDT and CDR2 YYEEEE. J lost 3 bases, V lost 3 bases, and 4 bases had no gene match. Here the CDR3 reads CASSWDRVGYEQYV. CDR3 DNA: TGTGCCAGCAGCTGGGACAGGGTCGGCTACGAGCAGTACGTC.

The V gene is TRBV6-5, the J gene TRBJ1-3; 8 bases agree with TRBD1. V lost 6 bases, J lost 4 bases, and 5 bases stayed unmatched. This CDR3 comprises 14 residues. Germline V gives CDR1 MNHEY, CDR2 SVGAGI. CDR3 sequence: CASRSTGAGNTIYF. The DNA of the CDR3 is TGTGCCAGCAGATCGACAGGGGCGGGAAACACCATATATTTT.

The sample holds one count of this clone. This chain uses TRBV23-1 with TRBJ2-7; D remains ambiguous. TRBV23-1 is marked as an open reading frame, function uncertain. The CDR3 consists of 14 residues. V was clipped by 2 bases and J by 2 bases, with 10 bases between them. CDR3 DNA sequence: TGCGCCAGCAGTCAAAGCGACTGGACCTACGAGCAGTACGTC. As protein: CASSQSDWTYEQYV.

This rearrangement joins TRBV5-1 to TRBJ1-3, with D hard to call. Germline V gene sequence: CDR1 SGHRS, CDR2 YFSETQ. The CDR3 has 14 amino acids. V lost 0 bases and J lost 3, with 7 bases in between. The CDR3 is CASSLGQIGNTIYF. The CDR3, as DNA: TGCGCCAGCAGCTTGGGGCAGATTGGAAACACCATATATTTT.

V usage is TRBV5-1 and J usage is TRBJ2-5, with 7 bases fitting TRBD1. Germline V CDR1 and CDR2: SGHRS, YFSETQ. The CDR3 totals 15 residues. V was clipped by 7 bases and J by 5 bases; unmatched bases: 14. CDR3 sequence: CASATPLDRVETQYF. The CDR3 nucleotides read TGCGCCAGCGCGACACCCCTCGACAGGGTGGAGACCCAGTACTTC.

This clone came up once. The chain combines TRBV7-9 with TRBJ2-5; D is perhaps TRBD2 (5 bases). The CDR3 sequence is 14 residues long. V lost 5 bases, J lost 5 bases, and 15 bases lay in between. Germline-derived CDR1 and CDR2 are SEHNR and FQNEAQ (reference sequence). In DNA, the CDR3 is TGTGCCAGCAGCCCGGGAATCCCGGTCGAGACCCAGTACTTC. It translates to CASSPGIPVETQYF.

This rearrangement joins TRBV5-6 to TRBJ2-5; weak D call: TRBD2 (5 bases). CDR1 is SGHDT and CDR2 is YYEEEE in the germline V gene. The ends were cut back, 0 bases at V and 5 bases at J, with 8 bases in the middle. The CDR3 totals 13 residues. CDR3 region: CASSLGRAETQYF. DNA for the CDR3: TGTGCCAGCAGCTTGGGGCGGGCGGAGACCCAGTACTTC.

The CDR3: CASSLEVGGNQPQHF. CDR3 DNA: TGTGCCAGCAGTCTAGAGGTAGGAGGGAATCAGCCCCAGCATTTT. The chain couples TRBV4-2 to TRBJ1-5; no reliable D call. The CDR3 length is 15 residues. CDR1 LGHNA and CDR2 YNFKEQ come from the germline V gene. The V gene lost 6 bases and the J gene lost 4 bases, with 16 bases spanning the gap.